This TCR beta chain is drawn from a study of T cell changes during pregnancy in multiple sclerosis. In germline, CDR1 is LNHNV, CDR2 YYDKDF (reference sequence). Trimming shortened V by 0 bases and J by 4 bases, and 15 bases separated the two germline ends. The CDR3 has 16 residues. Sequencing used immunoSEQ multiplex PCR; TCRdb keeps in-frame clones, though not all of them. Seen here are tens of thousands of clones, approximately 93% observed once, and the top ten hold about 0.99%. This clonotype was sampled from a female donor in good health, enrolled as a control in a pregnancy study. The sample consisted of peripheral blood, taken in the second trimester of pregnancy. The chain carries TRBV15 and TRBJ2-5, with D possibly TRBD1 on 5 matching bases. CDR3 sequence: CATSREATPRGETQYF. CDR3 sequence (DNA): TGTGCCACCAGCAGAGAGGCCACTCCAAGGGGAGAGACCCAGTACTTC.